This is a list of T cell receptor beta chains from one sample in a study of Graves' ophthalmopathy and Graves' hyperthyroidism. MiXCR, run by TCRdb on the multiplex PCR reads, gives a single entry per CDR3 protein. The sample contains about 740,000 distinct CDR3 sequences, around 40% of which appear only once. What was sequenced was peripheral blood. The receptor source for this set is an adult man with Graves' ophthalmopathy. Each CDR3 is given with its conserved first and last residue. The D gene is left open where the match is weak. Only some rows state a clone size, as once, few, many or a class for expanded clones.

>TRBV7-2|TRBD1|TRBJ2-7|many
TGTGCCAGTAACCGGGACAGGGCCTACGAGCAGTACTTC
CASNRDRAYEQYF
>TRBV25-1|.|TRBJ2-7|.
TGTGCCAGCAGCTCATATCAAGCAGGGATTGGTTACGAGCAGTACTTC
CASSSYQAGIGYEQYF
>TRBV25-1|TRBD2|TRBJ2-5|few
TGTGCCAGCAGCCAAGGACTAGCGGGGGGTTCCAAAAAGACCCAGTACTTC
CASSQGLAGGSKKTQYF
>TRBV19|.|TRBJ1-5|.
TGTGCCAGTAGTATCGTAGGGTATAGCAATCAGCCCCAGCATTTT
CASSIVGYSNQPQHF
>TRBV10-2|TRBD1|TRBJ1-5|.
TGTGCCAGCAGTGCTCAGACAGGGGGCATCGGCAATCAGCCCCAGCATTTT
CASSAQTGGIGNQPQHF
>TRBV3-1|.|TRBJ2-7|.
TGTGCCAGCAGCCAAGGAAGTGGCCGAGACCCTTACGAGCAGTACTTC
CASSQGSGRDPYEQYF
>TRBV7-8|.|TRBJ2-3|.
TGTGCCAGCAGCTTTAGCCCTGCAGGGGGCACAGATACGCAGTATTTT
CASSFSPAGGTDTQYF
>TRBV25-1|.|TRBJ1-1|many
TGTGCCAGCAGTAGTTATCCACTGGGCACTGAAGCTTTCTTT
CASSSYPLGTEAFF
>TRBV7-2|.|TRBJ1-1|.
TGTGCCAGCAGCCCCCGATTTGGAGCGAACACTGAAGCTTTCTTT
CASSPRFGANTEAFF
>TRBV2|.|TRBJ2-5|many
TGTGCCAGCGGACCCCAGCAGTACTTC
CASGPQQYF
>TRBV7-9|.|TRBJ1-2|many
TGTGCCAGCAGCGTTGGGAGCTATGGCTACACCTTC
CASSVGSYGYTF
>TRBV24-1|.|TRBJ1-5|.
TGTGCCAGCAGTTTTGGGGGACACAATAGCAATCAGCCCCAGCATTTT
CASSFGGHNSNQPQHF
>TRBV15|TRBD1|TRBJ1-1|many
TGTGCCACCAGCAGAGAGTGGACAGGGGCCCCCAACCCGATGAACACTGAAGCTTTCTTT
CATSREWTGAPNPMNTEAFF
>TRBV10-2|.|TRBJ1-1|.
TGCGCCAGCAGTGACCCGGGACAAGCGAACACTGAAGCTTTCTTT
CASSDPGQANTEAFF
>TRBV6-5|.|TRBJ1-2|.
TGTGCCAGCAGTCACACCGGGACACCTACTAACTATGGCTACACCTTC
CASSHTGTPTNYGYTF
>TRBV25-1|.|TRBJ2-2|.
TGTGCCAGCAGCTTGGTCGAGACAGGGAACACCGGGGAGCTGTTTTTT
CASSLVETGNTGELFF
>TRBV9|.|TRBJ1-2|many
TGTGCCAGCAATGGCGTGAAGGGGGGGCTTGGCTATGGCTACACCTTC
CASNGVKGGLGYGYTF
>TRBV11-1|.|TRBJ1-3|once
TGTGCCAGCAGCAGCGCCGACACCATATATTTT
CASSSADTIYF
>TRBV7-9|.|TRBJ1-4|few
TGTGCCAGCAGCTGGGGGGCGTCCAGCAGTGAAAAACTGTTTTTT
CASSWGASSSEKLFF
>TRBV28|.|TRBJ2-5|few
TGTGCCAGCAGTCGACAGACGGGACGGGGAGCCCAGTACTTC
CASSRQTGRGAQYF
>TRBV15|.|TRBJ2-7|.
TGTGCCACCAGCAAAGAGCCAGGCTACGAGCAGTACTTC
CATSKEPGYEQYF
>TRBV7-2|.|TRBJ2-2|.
TGTGCCAGCAGCTTATCTATCGGGCCCGGGGAGCTGTTTTTT
CASSLSIGPGELFF
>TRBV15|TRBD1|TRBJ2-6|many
TGTGCCACCAGCAGAAAGACAGGGGGCAACTCTGGGGCCAACGTCCTGACTTTC
CATSRKTGGNSGANVLTF
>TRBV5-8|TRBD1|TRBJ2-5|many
TGTGCCAGCAGCTCGGGACAGCGGAAGACCCAGTACTTC
CASSSGQRKTQYF
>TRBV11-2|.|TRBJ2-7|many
TGTGCCAGCAGCTTACCGGAACCCTACGAGCAGTACTTC
CASSLPEPYEQYF
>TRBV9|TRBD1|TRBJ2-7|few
TGTGCCAGCAGCGCGGGACAGGGGGACTACGAGCAGTACTTC
CASSAGQGDYEQYF
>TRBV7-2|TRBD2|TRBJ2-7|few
TGTGCCAGCAGCTCGGGACTAGCGGGAGAGGCCTACGAGCAGTACTTC
CASSSGLAGEAYEQYF
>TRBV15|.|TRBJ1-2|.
TGTGCCACCAGCAGCTTAAAAGGGTCCGGCTACACCTTC
CATSSLKGSGYTF
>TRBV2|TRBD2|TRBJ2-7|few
TGTGCCAGCAGTTACGCCCGGGGAGGGAGGGCCCTCTCCTACGAGCAGTACTTC
CASSYARGGRALSYEQYF
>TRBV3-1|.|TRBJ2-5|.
TGTGCCAGCAGCCAAGATCAGAGAGGGGAGACCCAGTACTTC
CASSQDQRGETQYF
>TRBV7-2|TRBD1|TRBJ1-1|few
TGTGCCAGCAGTTTAGAAACAGGGGTGACTAACACTGAAGCTTTCTTT
CASSLETGVTNTEAFF
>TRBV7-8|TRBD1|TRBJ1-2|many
TGTGCCAGCAGCTTAGAGGGGACAGGCTATGGCTACACCTTC
CASSLEGTGYGYTF
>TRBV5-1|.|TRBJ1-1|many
TGCGCCAGCAGCTATGGCGCTGAAGCTTTCTTT
CASSYGAEAFF
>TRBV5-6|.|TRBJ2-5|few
TGTGCCAGCAGCTCTAAACGGACTGAAGTCGAGACCCAGTACTTC
CASSSKRTEVETQYF
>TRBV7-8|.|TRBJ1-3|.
TGTGCCAGCCGGCCCGTCTCCTCTGGAAACACCATATATTTT
CASRPVSSGNTIYF
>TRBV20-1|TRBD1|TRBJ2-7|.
TGCAGTGCGGAAAAGACAGGGCTTTCCTACGAGCAGTACTTC
CSAEKTGLSYEQYF
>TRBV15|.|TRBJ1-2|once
TGTGCCACCAGCAGGGCGACAGATGGCTACACCTTC
CATSRATDGYTF
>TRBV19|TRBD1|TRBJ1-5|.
TGTGCCAGTAGTGTGCCCGGGACAGGGGATCAGCCCCAGCATTTT
CASSVPGTGDQPQHF
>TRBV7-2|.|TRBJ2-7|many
TGTGCCAGCAGCTTAGCGGGAGGTCAACCCTACGAGCAGTACTTC
CASSLAGGQPYEQYF
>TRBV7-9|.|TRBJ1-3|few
TGTGCCAGCAGCTTAAACTACAGGGCGCTCTCTGGAAACACCATATATTTT
CASSLNYRALSGNTIYF
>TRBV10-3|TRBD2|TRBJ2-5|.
TGTGCCAGCAGTTTCCGGCTAGCGGGAGGGCCTTATCGTGAGACCCAGTACTTC
CASSFRLAGGPYRETQYF
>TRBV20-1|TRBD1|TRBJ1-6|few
TGCAGTGCCCTATCGTTGGGACAGGGGACTAATTCACCCCTCCACTTT
CSALSLGQGTNSPLHF
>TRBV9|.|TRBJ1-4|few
TGTGCCAGCAGCGGGGGTACGGCACTGGGTGAAAAACTGTTTTTT
CASSGGTALGEKLFF
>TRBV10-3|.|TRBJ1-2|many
TGTGCCAGCAGTGGTGACAGGACCACTAACTATGGCTACACCTTC
CASSGDRTTNYGYTF
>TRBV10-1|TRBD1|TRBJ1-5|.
TGCGCCAGCAGTGCGACAGGGGAAAATCAGCCCCAGCATTTT
CASSATGENQPQHF
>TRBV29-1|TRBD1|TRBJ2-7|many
TGCAGCGTTGAATTAGGGGACAGTGAATCCTACGAGCAGTACTTC
CSVELGDSESYEQYF
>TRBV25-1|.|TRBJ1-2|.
TGTGCCAGCAGTCCGCCGGGTCAAGAAAGGGGTGGCTACACCTTC
CASSPPGQERGGYTF
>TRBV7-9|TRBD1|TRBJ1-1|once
TGTGCCAGCAGCTTAACCCAGACAGGGGGGACTGAAGCTTTCTTT
CASSLTQTGGTEAFF
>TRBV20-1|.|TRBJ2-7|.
TGCAGTGCCCGCCCCCCTGTAAACAGCTACGAGCAGTACTTC
CSARPPVNSYEQYF
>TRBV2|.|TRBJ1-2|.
TGTGCCAGCGGGAGGGATGGCTACACCTTC
CASGRDGYTF
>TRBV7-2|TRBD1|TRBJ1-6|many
TGTGCCAGCAGCTTAGAACAGGGGGCGAATTCACCCCTCCACTTT
CASSLEQGANSPLHF
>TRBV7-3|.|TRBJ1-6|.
TGTGCCAGCAGCCCCTGGGGGCAAGGTTCACCCCTCCACTTT
CASSPWGQGSPLHF
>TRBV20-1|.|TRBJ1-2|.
TGCAGTGCTAGAGATTTTGTTGGCAGAGTTAATGGCTACACCTTC
CSARDFVGRVNGYTF
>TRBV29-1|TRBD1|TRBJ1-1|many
TGCAGCGCCCAGGGGGCGAACACTGAAGCTTTCTTT
CSAQGANTEAFF
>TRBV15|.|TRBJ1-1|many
TGTGCCACCAGCAGAGATCTAGACAGGATGGGCACTGAAGCTTTCTTT
CATSRDLDRMGTEAFF
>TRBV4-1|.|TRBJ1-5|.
TGCGCCAGCAGCCAAGAGTCGGGGGGCCCTGGTCAGCCCCAGCATTTT
CASSQESGGPGQPQHF
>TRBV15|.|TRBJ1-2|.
TGTGCCACCGGAGTCGGGCAGGTCTCCACCTTC
CATGVGQVSTF
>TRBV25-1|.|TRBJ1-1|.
TGTGCCAGCAGTGCCGCTGTCGGGGGTTGGGACGGCACTGAAGCTTTCTTT
CASSAAVGGWDGTEAFF
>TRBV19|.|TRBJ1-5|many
TGTGCCAGTAGTCTCCCCGATCAGCCCCAGCATTTT
CASSLPDQPQHF
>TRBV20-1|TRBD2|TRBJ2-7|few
TGCAGTGCGACAGGGACTAGCACCTACTACGAGCAGTACTTC
CSATGTSTYYEQYF